These 4 T cell receptor beta chains were sequenced from one sample in a study of blood T cell repertoires in COVID-19. Using immunoSEQ multiplex PCR, the repertoire was profiled, and TCRdb retains in-frame clones only, with some absent. In the table there are 250,000 or so clones, 80% to 90% of which are singletons. What was sequenced was PBMCs or T cells enriched from blood (not recorded which). These receptors came from a woman aged 25 to 39 who had been exposed to COVID-19.

The genes are TRBV5-4 and TRBJ1-1; tentative D call: TRBD1 (5 bases). Germline V gene sequence: CDR1 SGHNT, CDR2 YYREEE (reference sequence). V dropped 0 bases and J dropped 3 bases, with 21 bases sitting between them. The CDR3 is 18 residues long. The CDR3 region has the DNA TGTGCCAGCAGCTTGGTCCCAGGGCCCTCCTTACGGGACACTGAAGCTTTCTTT. It codes for CASSLVPGPSLRDTEAFF.

This rearrangement joins TRBV25-1 to TRBJ2-6, with D unresolved. V lost 3 bases and J 1 base, leaving 7 bases between the germline ends. Germline CDR1 MGHDK, CDR2 SYGVNS. The CDR3 loop spans 15 amino acids. CDR3 bases: TGTGCCAGCAGTGACCGGTTGTCTGGGGCCAACGTCCTGACTTTC. As protein: CASSDRLSGANVLTF.

This clone was observed once. The J gene is TRBJ2-3, the V gene TRBV30; no reliable D call. Looked up from germline, CDR1 is GTSNPN and CDR2 is SVGIG (reference sequence). V lost 4 bases to trimming and J lost 6 bases, with 17 bases between them. The CDR3 covers 14 residues. CDR3 bases: TGTGCCTGGAACGCTCGCAGGCAAACGGATACGCAGTATTTT. This codes for CAWNARRQTDTQYF. Variable domain in full (rest from reference TRBV30 and TRBJ2-3): SQTIHQWPATLVQPVGSPLSLECTVEGTSNPNLYWYRQAAGRGLQLLFYSVGIGQISSEVPQNLSASRPQDRQFILSSKKLLLSDSGFYLCAWNARRQTDTQYFGPGTRLTVL.

V gene TRBV28 combines with J gene TRBJ1-1; 10 bases are a match to TRBD1. The V segment lost 2 bases and the J segment 0 bases; nucleotides outside the gene matches: 9. CDR3 size: 18 residues. CDR1 and CDR2 from the germline V gene are MDHEN and SYDVKM. CDR3 in DNA: TGTGCCAGCAGTTTACGCTGGGACAGGGGTTCCCTGAACACTGAAGCTTTCTTT. As protein: CASSLRWDRGSLNTEAFF.